This T cell receptor beta chain was retrieved from a study of beta chain features in type 1 diabetes. Study results and caveats: Whether TCRB rearrangement is influenced by HLA type was left unresolved in this analysis.

Once sorted, every population was more than 95% pure. CDR1 is MNHEY and CDR2 is SMNVEV in the germline V gene (reference sequence). CDR3 length: 13 amino acids. The ends were cut back, 3 bases at V and 7 bases at J, with 13 bases in the middle. The whole isolated RNA underwent reverse transcription, so sequencing captured expressed TCRB transcripts. Naive, central memory and regulatory T cell samples averaged around 3.5 million immunoSEQ reads each. Generated by immunoSEQ multiplex PCR, the TCRdb table keeps only in-frame clones and is missing some. This sample yields about 5,700 clones, of which 70% to 80% are seen a single time; 2% to 2.5% belongs to the top ten. With regard to this clone: Its antigen is unknown.

This chain links TRBV27 with TRBJ2-7; D is perhaps TRBD1 (5 bases). The TCR originated in a man younger than 35 in good health. The sample taken for sequencing was Tregs from blood. As DNA, the CDR3 is TGTGCCAGCAGTTTCCTCCCAGGGCTAGAGCAGTACTTC. It specifies CASSFLPGLEQYF.